This T cell receptor (beta chain) was recorded in a study of blood T cell repertoires in COVID-19. Looking at the study overall: COVID-19 samples collected from the United States, Italy and Spain covered acute and convalescent phases. PBMCs, B-cell-depleted T cells, or T cells provided the cDNA or gDNA that made up the material.

As originally analysed: Amplification from reference gene primers served as the basis for estimated nucleated cell counts. Profiling relied on immunoSEQ multiplex PCR, and the TCRdb table lists in-frame clones only, not all of them. V and J calls and clone size are as listed in that table; D and trimming were resolved from the DNA. The sample has some 250,000 clones; over 70% are singletons. What was sequenced was peripheral blood. This clonotype was sampled from a woman at least 80 years old with acute or convalescent COVID-19.

This chain's CDR3 is CASSSGLAGLNEQFF. The DNA for the CDR3 is TGTGCCAGCAGCTCGGGACTAGCGGGCCTCAATGAGCAGTTCTTC. The chain links TRBV7-3 to TRBJ2-1, with 12 positions matching TRBD2. In germline, CDR1 is SGHTA, CDR2 FQGTGA. V lost 4 bases to trimming and J lost 6 bases; unmatched junction nucleotides: 4. The CDR3 loop spans 15 amino acids. Filled out from reference TRBV7-3 and TRBJ2-1, the complete variable domain reads GAGVSQTPSNKVTEKGKYVELRCDPISGHTALYWYRQSLGQGPEFLIYFQGTGAADDSGLPNDRFFAVRPEGSVSTLKIQRTERGDSAVYLCASSSGLAGLNEQFFGPGTRLTVL.